The next 15 T cell receptor beta chains were all read from a single sample in a study of shared clonotypes between healthy human individuals. Profiling relied on immunoSEQ multiplex PCR, and the TCRdb table lists in-frame clones only, not all of them. The profile shows hundreds of thousands of clones, approximately 96% of them singletons. CD45RO-negative, CCR7-selected cells formed the naive CD8 fraction, which excluded terminally differentiated effector memory CD45RA+ cells. The sample was naive CD8+ T cells sorted from blood. The receptors derive from a woman aged 30 to 39 in good health.

The chain uses TRBV23-1 and TRBJ2-7, with 7 positions matching TRBD2. TRBV23-1 is assigned to the ORF class and has an uncertain function. The CDR3 is made up of 15 amino acids. The J segment lost 3 bases and the V segment lost 6 bases, leaving 11 bases of the junction unmatched. The CDR3 bases are TGCGCCAGCAGGCTGGGCGTGGCGGGGGTCTACGAGCAGTACTTC. Translating gives CASRLGVAGVYEQYF.

Notes on this clone: Other DNA variants within this sample encode the same CDR3. The CDR3 DNA sequence: TGTGCCAGCAGTTTAACCGGTCAGCCCCAGCATTTT. Protein sequence: CASSLTGQPQHF. The chain couples TRBV27 to TRBJ1-5, with D unresolved. V lost 2 bases and J lost 6, with 5 bases in between. CDR1 and CDR2 from the germline V gene are MNHEY and SMNVEV (reference sequence). The CDR3 has 12 residues.

The J gene is TRBJ2-7, the V gene TRBV15; 9 bases align to TRBD2. Looked up from germline, CDR1 is LNHNV and CDR2 is YYDKDF (reference sequence). The junction had 14 bases not matched to a gene; V was cut back by 10 bases and J by 4 bases. The CDR3 contains 15 residues. The CDR3 is CASSGGGRAGYEQYF. CDR3 in DNA: TGTGCCAGTTCGGGCGGCGGGAGGGCCGGGTACGAGCAGTACTTC.

This chain uses TRBV5-1 with TRBJ2-3; the match to TRBD2 covers 11 bases. V gave up 3 bases and J gave up 0 bases; unmatched junction bases: 9. The CDR3 contains 18 residues. The germline V gene encodes CDR1 SGHRS and CDR2 YFSETQ. The CDR3 loop reads CASSSPGLADESTDTQYF. The CDR3 DNA reads TGCGCCAGCAGCTCGCCGGGACTAGCGGACGAAAGCACAGATACGCAGTATTTT.

This clone was seen only once. The DNA of the CDR3 is TGTGCCAGCAGTCCCCAGTGGGCCAAAAACATTCAGTACTTC. Protein sequence: CASSPQWAKNIQYF. The J gene is TRBJ2-4, the V gene TRBV28; D unresolved. The CDR3 totals 14 residues. Germline CDR1 reads MDHEN; CDR2 reads SYDVKM. Trimming removed 5 bases at V and 1 base at J, with 9 bases between. Drawing the rest from reference TRBV28 and TRBJ2-4, the complete variable domain is DVKVTQSSRYLVKRTGEKVFLECVQDMDHENMFWYRQDPGLGLRLIYFSYDVKMKEKGDIPEGYSVSREKKERFSLILESASTNQTSMYLCASSPQWAKNIQYFGAGTRLSVL.

The V call is TRBV7-9, the J call TRBJ2-2; TRBD2 matches 10 bases. Trimming removed 8 bases from V and 5 bases from J; junction bases left unmatched: 11. The V gene's germline CDR1 is SEHNR and CDR2 FQNEAQ (reference sequence). This CDR3 spans 16 amino acids. DNA for the CDR3: TGTGCCAGCCGGGTTTCTAGCGGGAGCTATACCGGGGAGCTGTTTTTT. Protein: CASRVSSGSYTGELFF.

The chain carries TRBV6-4 and TRBJ1-1; TRBD1 is a possible D gene (6 bases). Between the trimmed V and J ends, which lost 6 bases and 1 base, there was a span of 15 bases. The CDR3 length is 15 residues. Germline lookup yields CDR1 MRHNA and CDR2 SNTAGT. CDR3: CASRPGHGKNTEAFF. In nucleotides, the CDR3 is TGTGCCAGCAGACCGGGACATGGTAAGAACACTGAAGCTTTCTTT.

The chain carries TRBV19 and TRBJ2-1; TRBD2 matches 8 bases. The CDR3 runs to 14 residues. Germline CDR1 reads LNHDA; CDR2 reads SQIVND (reference sequence). The V and J ends lost 5 bases and 7 bases, in that order; junction bases with no gene match: 7. The CDR3 region is CASSLGGGWNEQFF. DNA of the CDR3: TGTGCCAGTAGTCTAGGCGGGGGGTGGAATGAGCAGTTCTTC.

V and J are TRBV6-5 and TRBJ2-1; D not certain. This CDR3 contains 14 residues. CDR1 and CDR2 from the germline V gene are MNHEY and SVGAGI. Between the trimmed V and J ends, which lost 0 bases and 8 bases, there was a span of 11 bases. The CDR3 DNA reads TGTGCCAGCAGTTACTCGAGCTACAGTGATGAGCAGTTCTTC. It encodes CASSYSSYSDEQFF.

This clone was found once. The CDR3 here is CAIWPTGGHEQFF. CDR3 in DNA: TGTGCCATCTGGCCTACAGGGGGGCATGAGCAGTTCTTC. The gene calls are TRBV10-3 and TRBJ2-1, with 8 bases identical to TRBD1. CDR3 length: 13 amino acids. The ends lost 8 bases at V and 8 bases at J; junction bases unmatched: 8. Looked up from germline, CDR1 is ENHRY and CDR2 is SYGVKD.

This chain links TRBV5-1 with TRBJ2-1; the D call may be TRBD1 or TRBD2 (5 bases each). V lost 4 bases to trimming and J lost 8 bases, with 16 bases between them. This CDR3 comprises 14 residues. Looked up from germline, CDR1 is SGHRS and CDR2 is YFSETQ. Here the CDR3 DNA reads TGCGCCAGCAGCCCCACTAGAGGGGCGGATGAGCAGTTCTTC. It encodes CASSPTRGADEQFF. Complete variable domain (other parts from reference TRBV5-1 and TRBJ2-1): KAGVTQTPRYLIKTRGQQVTLSCSPISGHRSVSWYQQTPGQGLQFLFEYFSETQRNKGNFPGRFSGRQFSNSRSEMNVSTLELGDSALYLCASSPTRGADEQFFGPGTRLTVL.

V and J are TRBV27 and TRBJ2-1; 8 bases line up with TRBD1. V dropped 6 bases and J dropped 5; count of bases not matched to a gene: 9. Germline CDR1 is MNHEY and CDR2 is SMNVEV (reference sequence). There are 15 residues in the CDR3. CDR3 sequence: CASSHTGGLDNEQFF. CDR3 sequence (DNA): TGTGCCAGCAGCCACACAGGGGGGTTGGACAATGAGCAGTTCTTC.

This clone has only one observation. The gene calls are TRBV6-6 and TRBJ2-7; D is perhaps TRBD1 (6 bases). This CDR3 spans 13 amino acids. Between the trimmed V and J ends, which lost 4 bases and 3 bases, there was a span of 10 bases. Germline CDR1 and CDR2: MNHNY and SVGAGI (reference sequence). The CDR3 region is CASSLNRVYEQYF. Written as DNA, the CDR3 is TGTGCCAGCAGTTTAAACAGGGTCTACGAGCAGTACTTC.

This chain links TRBV13 with TRBJ2-1; 7 nucleotides align to TRBD2. With 4 bases clipped from V and 1 base from J, the junction kept 16 bases outside the gene matches. The V gene's germline CDR1 is PRHDT and CDR2 FYEKMQ (reference sequence). The CDR3 extends over 19 amino acids. The CDR3 region is CASSCLTSKSEQSYNEQFF. The CDR3 region has the DNA TGTGCCAGCAGCTGCTTGACTAGCAAGAGTGAGCAATCCTACAATGAGCAGTTCTTC.

On this clone itself: One junction end does not reproduce the germline sequence, and a read error may be involved. The CDR3 protein is CASSQYKGLPSF. The CDR3 DNA is TGTGCCAGCAGCCAATATAAGGGACTACCATCCTTC. The chain has TRBV16 and TRBJ2-7; TRBD2 aligns across 7 bases. The CDR3 covers 12 residues. CDR1 and CDR2 (germline): KGHSY, FQNENV.